These T cell receptor beta chains were read from a single sample in a study of blood T cell repertoires in COVID-19. Repertoires were generated with immunoSEQ multiplex PCR, while TCRdb's copy carries only in-frame clones and drops some. The sample consists of hundreds of thousands of clones, 89% of them appearing once. Sample: peripheral blood. The receptors derive from a woman in her 30s with COVID-19, enrolled during active disease. Both conserved end residues are part of each CDR3. A D gene is named only where the DNA matches it firmly. Clone sizes are given selectively: once, few, many, or a class where the clone is expanded.

15 TRBJ1-2 NA TRBV3-1/TRBV3-2 TRBD1 CASSLLVGDRDAYTF TGTGCCAGCAGCCTCCTGGTGGGAGACAGGGATGCCTACACCTTC
19 TRBJ1-2 NA TRBV9 NA CASSVSPGRTNGANYGYTF TGTGCCAGCAGCGTAAGTCCCGGCAGGACTAACGGGGCTAACTATGGCTACACCTTC
15 TRBJ1-1 NA TRBV27 NA CASSTGAGGNTEAFF TGTGCCAGCAGTACGGGAGCAGGAGGGAACACTGAAGCTTTCTTT
16 TRBJ2-3 once TRBV3-1/TRBV3-2 NA CASSRTTVSSTDTQYF TGTGCCAGCAGCCGCACGACAGTCTCTAGCACAGATACGCAGTATTTT
12 TRBJ1-2 NA TRBV2 NA CASSGGSYGYTF TGTGCCAGCAGTGGTGGGAGCTATGGCTACACCTTC
18 TRBJ2-2 once TRBV5-1 TRBD1 CASSLSARTGGATGELFF TGCGCCAGCAGCTTGTCCGCCCGGACAGGGGGAGCCACCGGGGAGCTGTTTTTT
15 TRBJ1-2 NA TRBV6-5 NA CASSYGDTRKDGYTF TGTGCCAGCAGTTACGGGGACACCCGGAAGGATGGCTACACCTTC
15 TRBJ2-2 NA TRBV18 TRBD1 CASSRSGTVDGELFF TGTGCCAGCTCTCGATCGGGGACAGTTGACGGGGAGCTGTTTTTT
15 TRBJ2-3 NA TRBV7-8 NA CASSLGLPNRDTQYF TGTGCCAGCAGCTTAGGCTTACCGAACAGAGATACGCAGTATTTT
15 TRBJ1-4 NA TRBV28 NA CASSFLGGRNEKLFF TGTGCCAGCAGTTTTTTGGGGGGGAGGAATGAAAAACTGTTTTTT
13 TRBJ2-1 once TRBV9 NA CASSVGGATEQFF TGTGCCAGCAGCGTAGGTGGGGCAACCGAGCAGTTCTTC
13 TRBJ2-7 NA TRBV4-3 TRBD1 CASSRNRGREQYF TGCGCCAGCAGCCGGAACAGGGGGCGCGAGCAGTACTTC
15 TRBJ2-1 once TRBV7-6 NA CASSYRLGEYNEQFF TGTGCCAGCAGCTACCGGTTAGGAGAATACAATGAGCAGTTCTTC
15 TRBJ2-7 NA TRBV6-1 NA CASSEGRESSYEQYF TGTGCCAGCAGTGAGGGAAGGGAGAGCTCCTACGAGCAGTACTTC
15 TRBJ1-5 NA TRBV7-2 NA CASSLVPGSNQPQHF TGTGCCAGCAGCTTAGTGCCAGGTAGCAATCAGCCCCAGCATTTT
16 TRBJ1-2 NA TRBV6-2/TRBV6-3 TRBD1 CASSYSTGTAGWGYTF TGTGCCAGCAGTTACTCGACCGGGACAGCGGGCTGGGGCTACACCTTC
14 TRBJ2-1 NA TRBV2 NA CASSQTSSGNEQFF TGTGCCAGCAGCCAAACTAGCAGTGGCAATGAGCAGTTCTTC
12 TRBJ1-1 NA TRBV5-8 TRBD1 CASSRDRVKAFF TGTGCCAGCAGCCGGGACAGGGTAAAAGCTTTCTTT
13 TRBJ2-3 NA TRBV5-5 NA CASSLQITDTQYF TGTGCCAGCAGCTTGCAGATCACAGATACGCAGTATTTT
13 TRBJ2-2 NA TRBV12-3/TRBV12-4 NA CASRLVNTGELFF TGTGCCAGCAGACTGGTCAACACCGGGGAGCTGTTTTTT
15 TRBJ1-6 NA TRBV14 TRBD1 CASSPRTGGGSPLHF TGTGCCAGCAGCCCTCGGACAGGGGGCGGTTCACCCCTCCACTTT
15 TRBJ1-2 NA TRBV6-2/TRBV6-3 NA CASSSPLGQFYGYTF TGTGCCAGCAGTTCCCCCCTCGGACAGTTCTATGGCTACACCTTC
14 TRBJ2-1 NA TRBV11-2 NA CASSLYTAYNEQFF TGTGCCAGCAGCTTATACACCGCCTACAATGAGCAGTTCTTC
16 TRBJ2-5 NA TRBV10-3 TRBD2 CAILTSGRGVRETQYF TGTGCCATCCTTACTAGCGGGAGGGGAGTGAGGGAGACCCAGTACTTC
15 TRBJ2-5 many TRBV7-2 TRBD2 CASSPRLAGVETQYF TGTGCCAGCAGCCCCAGACTAGCGGGGGTCGAGACCCAGTACTTC
16 TRBJ2-1 once TRBV27 TRBD2 CASSLYSGRLDNEQFF TGTGCCAGCAGTTTATACAGCGGGAGGCTGGACAATGAGCAGTTCTTC
16 TRBJ2-3 NA TRBV18 NA CASSPRGRGPRDTQYF TGTGCCAGCTCACCCAGAGGGCGGGGGCCGAGAGATACGCAGTATTTT
14 TRBJ2-7 few TRBV9 NA CASTRTESSYEQYF TGTGCCAGCACCCGGACAGAGAGCTCCTACGAGCAGTACTTC
16 TRBJ2-1 NA TRBV14 TRBD1 CASSLGTGPTYNEQFF TGTGCCAGCAGTCTAGGGACAGGGCCCACCTACAATGAGCAGTTCTTC